Below, 4 T cell receptor beta chains from the same sample are listed, as sequenced in a study of T cell responses to AZD1222 COVID-19 vaccine. This table comes from immunoSEQ multiplex PCR, and its TCRdb copy is limited to in-frame clones, with some not included. The table has 110,000 to 150,000 clones, 70% to 90% seen once. The specimen comprised peripheral blood, sampled on day 0 of AZD1222 vaccination. These receptors came from an adult in good health.

The genes are TRBV6-2 or TRBV6-3 and TRBJ2-1, with D unclear. This CDR3 is 12 amino acids long. Trimming cost V 5 bases and J 10 bases, with 12 bases left between them. Per the germline V gene, CDR1 is MNHEY and CDR2 is SVGEGT. CDR3 sequence (DNA): TGTGCCAGCAGTCGCCCAACTTGGGAGCAGTTCTTC. It yields the protein CASSRPTWEQFF.

The V and J genes are TRBV20-1 and TRBJ2-5; D gene ambiguous. V lost 3 bases and J 9 bases, leaving 11 bases between the germline ends. The CDR3 has 11 residues. The germline V gene has CDR1 DFQATT and CDR2 SNEGSKA (reference sequence). CDR3 DNA sequence: TGCAGTGCTAGTCCTGAGACGGCCCAGTACTTC. It specifies CSASPETAQYF.

This chain uses TRBV3-1 (or the pseudogene TRBV3-2) with TRBJ2-1, with D tentatively TRBD1 (5 bases). Looked up from germline, CDR1 is LGHDT and CDR2 is YNNKEL (reference sequence). The V gene lost 0 bases and the J gene lost 0 bases, with 6 bases spanning the gap. The CDR3 runs to 15 residues. In DNA, the CDR3 is TGTGCCAGCAGCCAAGATGGGGCCTCCTACAATGAGCAGTTCTTC. Residues: CASSQDGASYNEQFF.

V usage is TRBV4-1 and J usage is TRBJ2-7; D remains ambiguous. The CDR3 contains 12 residues. Trimming removed 1 base at V and 5 bases at J, with 6 bases between. The V gene's germline CDR1 is MGHRA and CDR2 YSYEKL. CDR3 sequence (DNA): TGCGCCAGCAGCCAAGCGCCAAACGAGCAGTACTTC. It encodes CASSQAPNEQYF.